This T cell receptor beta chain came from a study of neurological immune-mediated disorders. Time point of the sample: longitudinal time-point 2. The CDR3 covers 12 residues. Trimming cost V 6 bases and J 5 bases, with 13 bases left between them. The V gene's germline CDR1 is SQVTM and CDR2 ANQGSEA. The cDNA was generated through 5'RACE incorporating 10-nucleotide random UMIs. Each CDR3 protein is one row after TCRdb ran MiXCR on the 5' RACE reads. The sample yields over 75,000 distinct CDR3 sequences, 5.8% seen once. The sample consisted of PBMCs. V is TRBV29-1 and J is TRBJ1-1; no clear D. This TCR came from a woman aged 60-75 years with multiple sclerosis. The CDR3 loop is CSVQIVWTEAFF. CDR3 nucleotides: TGCAGCGTCCAAATAGTATGGACTGAAGCTTTCTTT.